These 7 T cell receptor beta chains share one sample of origin, sequenced in a study of cytomegalovirus exposure and HLA in healthy donors. The PCR ran on 60 Vbeta and 13 Jbeta primers. Sequenced by immunoSEQ multiplex PCR; TCRdb stores in-frame clones only, minus some. Of roughly 170,000 clones listed, approximately 80% are singletons. Sample: PBMCs. The origin of the receptors is a female donor in good health and CMV-seronegative.

The chain combines TRBV2 with TRBJ2-7; 8 positions agree with TRBD2. There are 15 residues in the CDR3. Germline V gene lookup returns CDR1 SNHLY and CDR2 FYNNEI. V shed 4 bases and J 2 bases; nucleotides not matched to a gene: 7. CDR3 residues: CASSASGGGAYEQYF. DNA of the CDR3: TGTGCCAGCAGTGCAAGCGGGGGAGGAGCCTACGAGCAGTACTTC. Variable domain in full (rest from reference TRBV2 and TRBJ2-7): EPEVTQTPSHQVTQMGQEVILRCVPISNHLYFYWYRQILGQKVEFLVSFYNNEISEKSEIFDDQFSVERPDGSNFTLKIRSTKLEDSAMYFCASSASGGGAYEQYFGPGTRLTVT.

The chain employs TRBV5-5 and TRBJ2-6, with unresolved D. CDR3 length: 15 residues. The germline gives CDR1 SGHKS, CDR2 YYEKEE (reference sequence). V gave up 0 bases and J gave up 0 bases, with 4 bases separating them. In DNA form, the CDR3 reads TGTGCCAGCAGCTTGGCCGGCTCTGGGGCCAACGTCCTGACTTTC. The encoded protein is CASSLAGSGANVLTF.

The CDR3: CASGGSVYEQYF. The CDR3 region has the DNA TGTGCCAGCGGCGGGAGTGTCTACGAGCAGTACTTC. The chain recombines TRBV6-6 with TRBJ2-7; 7 bases match TRBD2. After removal of 8 bases from V and 3 bases from J, the junction contained 4 bases not matched to a gene. CDR3 size: 12 residues. Germline assignment: CDR1 MNHNY and CDR2 SVGAGI (reference sequence).

The chain joins TRBV30 to TRBJ1-5, with D unresolved. This CDR3 is 15 amino acids long. Germline V gives CDR1 GTSNPN, CDR2 SVGIG (reference sequence). Trimming took off 2 bases at V and 0 bases at J, with 11 bases between the two ends. CDR3 nucleotides: TGTGCCTGGAGTAACGGGATTCATAGCAATCAGCCCCAGCATTTT. Translation: CAWSNGIHSNQPQHF.

This chain links TRBV6-4 with TRBJ1-1, with D uncertain. Germline-derived CDR1 and CDR2 are MRHNA and SNTAGT. The V gene lost 4 bases and the J gene lost 1 base, with 10 bases spanning the gap. The CDR3 has 14 residues. The CDR3 DNA follows: TGTGCCAGCAGTGTATCTCTCTCGAACACTGAAGCTTTCTTT. It encodes CASSVSLSNTEAFF.

The V and J genes are TRBV4-1 and TRBJ2-7, with a tentative D call TRBD1 (5 bases). Germline V lookup: CDR1 MGHRA, CDR2 YSYEKL. Trimming pared 0 bases from V and 0 bases from J, leaving 9 bases between. This CDR3 contains 15 residues. The CDR3, as DNA: TGCGCCAGCAGCCAAGAGGGGCACAGCTCCTACGAGCAGTACTTC. It codes for CASSQEGHSSYEQYF.

This clone was seen only a few times. The chain carries TRBV18 and TRBJ2-5; 8 positions agree with TRBD1. The length of the CDR3 is 15 residues. After removal of 3 bases from V and 1 base from J, the junction contained 4 bases not matched to a gene. The V gene's germline CDR1 is KGHSH and CDR2 LQKENI. Here the CDR3 reads CASSPGTGPQETQYF. The CDR3, as DNA: TGTGCCAGCTCACCCGGGACAGGCCCCCAAGAGACCCAGTACTTC.